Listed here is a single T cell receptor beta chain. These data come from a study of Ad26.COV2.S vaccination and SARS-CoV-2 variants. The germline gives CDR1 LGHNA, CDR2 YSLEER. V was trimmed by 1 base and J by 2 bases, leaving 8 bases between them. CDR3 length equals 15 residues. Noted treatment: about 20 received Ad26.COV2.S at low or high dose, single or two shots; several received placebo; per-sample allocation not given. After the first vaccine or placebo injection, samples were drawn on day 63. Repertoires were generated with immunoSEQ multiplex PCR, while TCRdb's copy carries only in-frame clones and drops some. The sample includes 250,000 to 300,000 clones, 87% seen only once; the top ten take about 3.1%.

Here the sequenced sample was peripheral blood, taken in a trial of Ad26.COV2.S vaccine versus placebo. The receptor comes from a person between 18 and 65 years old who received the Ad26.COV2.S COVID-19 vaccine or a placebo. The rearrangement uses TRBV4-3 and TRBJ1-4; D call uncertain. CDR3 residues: CASSQAGATNEKLFF. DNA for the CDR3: TGCGCCAGCAGCCAAGCCGGAGCGACTAATGAAAAACTGTTTTTT.